The 27 T cell receptor beta chains below all came from one sample that was sequenced in a study of T cell responses to AZD1222 COVID-19 vaccine. Some clones are missing from TCRdb's copy, which holds only in-frame ones; the method was immunoSEQ multiplex PCR. The table shows 140,000 or so clones, with about 88% occurring only once. The sample was peripheral blood, taken 28 days after the second AZD1222 dose. The receptors were sampled from an adult who received the AZD1222 COVID-19 vaccine.

This chain connects TRBV29-1 to TRBJ1-2, with 9 bases lining up with TRBD1. This CDR3 region has 12 residues. The germline V gene has CDR1 SQVTM and CDR2 ANQGSEA. The junction had 4 bases not matched to a gene; V was cut back by 5 bases and J by 6 bases. The DNA of the CDR3 is TGCAGCGTTTCGGGACAGGGTAATGGCTACACCTTC. Amino acid sequence: CSVSGQGNGYTF. Complete variable domain (other parts from reference TRBV29-1 and TRBJ1-2): SAVISQKPSRDICQRGTSLTIQCQVDSQVTMMFWYRQQPGQSLTLIATANQGSEATYESGFVIDKFPISRPNLTFSTLTVSNMSPEDSSIYLCSVSGQGNGYTFGSGTRLTVV.

The V call is TRBV2, the J call TRBJ2-3; D may match TRBD1 or TRBD2 (6 bases each). The CDR3 spans 14 residues. Trimming took off 0 bases at V and 10 bases at J, with 14 bases between the two ends. Per the germline V gene, CDR1 is SNHLY and CDR2 is FYNNEI. The CDR3 nucleotides are TGTGCCAGCAGTGAAGCGCTTGGGGGGCTTCCGCAGTATTTT. This codes for CASSEALGGLPQYF.

CDR3 residues: CASSFLEGGEQYF. The DNA of the CDR3 is TGTGCCAGCAGTTTTTTAGAGGGGGGCGAGCAGTACTTC. The chain couples TRBV28 to TRBJ2-7; D may match TRBD1 or TRBD2 (6 bases each). Germline V lookup: CDR1 MDHEN, CDR2 SYDVKM. Trimming took 3 bases from V and 6 from J, leaving 12 bases between them. This CDR3 comprises 13 residues.

The chain combines TRBV5-1 with TRBJ1-1; D is uncertain. This CDR3 is 14 amino acids long. V lost 2 bases, J lost 8 bases, and 16 bases lay in between. Germline-derived CDR1 and CDR2 are SGHRS and YFSETQ. The CDR3 sequence: CASSFKGAWTEAFF. DNA for the CDR3: TGCGCCAGCAGCTTCAAGGGCGCTTGGACCGAAGCTTTCTTT.

The rearrangement joins TRBV5-1 to TRBJ1-2; D is ambiguous. The length of the CDR3 is 13 residues. V shed 4 bases and J shed 3 bases, with 10 bases lying between them. CDR1 is SGHRS, CDR2 YFSETQ, per germline. The CDR3 DNA reads as TGCGCCAGCAGCCCGGAGGGCGACTATGGCTACACCTTC. This sequence encodes CASSPEGDYGYTF.

This chain joins TRBV11-2 and TRBJ1-6; D remains unclear. The V gene lost 4 bases and the J gene lost 10 bases, with 8 bases spanning the gap. Germline CDR1 is SGHAT and CDR2 is FQNNGV. This CDR3 spans 12 amino acids. The CDR3 DNA sequence: TGTGCCAGCAGCTCGAGCTGGTCACCCCTCCACTTT. Translated: CASSSSWSPLHF.

The chain is built from TRBV11-2 and TRBJ2-1; 8 positions agree with TRBD2. The CDR3 is 16 residues long. J was trimmed by 1 base and V by 5 bases; bases with no gene match: 7. Germline assignment: CDR1 SGHAT and CDR2 FQNNGV. Here the CDR3 reads CASSTALAASYNEQFF. The CDR3 coding sequence is TGTGCCAGCAGCACCGCACTAGCGGCGTCCTACAATGAGCAGTTCTTC.

V usage is TRBV28 and J usage is TRBJ1-3; D may be TRBD1 (5 bases). From germline, CDR1 is MDHEN and CDR2 SYDVKM. Between the trimmed V and J ends, which lost 3 bases and 8 bases, there was a span of 14 bases. The CDR3 has 14 amino acids. CDR3 residues: CASSLGRAPYTIYF. The DNA for the CDR3 is TGTGCCAGCAGTTTGGGCAGGGCCCCGTACACCATATATTTT.

This clone was counted only a few times. CDR3: CAISERQGAGNTIYF. Here the CDR3 DNA reads TGTGCCATCAGTGAGCGACAGGGGGCTGGAAACACCATATATTTT. This chain connects TRBV10-3 to TRBJ1-3; 9 bases agree with TRBD1. The CDR3 extends over 15 amino acids. The trim removed 2 bases at V and 2 bases at J, leaving 1 base unmatched. CDR1 and CDR2 (germline): ENHRY, SYGVKD.

J is TRBJ2-7 and V is TRBV30; 8 bases are a match to TRBD2. CDR1 is GTSNPN, CDR2 SVGIG, per germline (reference sequence). The junction had 6 bases not matched to a gene; V was cut back by 5 bases and J by 0 bases. This CDR3 is 14 amino acids long. The CDR3 DNA follows: TGTGCCTGGGCTCGGGGGGGTTCCTCCTACGAGCAGTACTTC. Translated: CAWARGGSSYEQYF.

The DNA for the CDR3 is TGTGCCAGCAGTTTGGCTGGGCTCGCGAACACCGGGGAGCTGTTTTTT. Its protein is CASSLAGLANTGELFF. The V and J genes are TRBV28 and TRBJ2-2; D unresolved. This CDR3 has 16 residues. Germline V gene data show CDR1 as MDHEN and CDR2 as SYDVKM. Trimming took 3 bases from V and 0 from J, leaving 11 bases between them.

The V and J genes are TRBV3-1 (or the pseudogene TRBV3-2) and TRBJ1-1, with D maybe TRBD1 (6 bases). V lost 3 bases, J lost 8 bases, and 10 bases lay in between. CDR1 and CDR2 from the germline V gene are LGHDT and YNNKEL (reference sequence). The CDR3 totals 12 residues. CDR3 coding DNA: TGTGCCAGCAGCCACCCCGGGACAGAAGCTTTCTTT. Protein sequence: CASSHPGTEAFF.

The rearrangement joins TRBV15 to TRBJ1-4; the D is unclear. Trimming took off 3 bases at V and 11 bases at J, with 10 bases between the two ends. Germline CDR1 LNHNV, CDR2 YYDKDF (reference sequence). CDR3 size: 12 residues. The CDR3 sequence is CATSSPPGKLFF. The CDR3 nucleotides read TGTGCCACCAGCAGTCCTCCGGGGAAACTGTTTTTT.

The chain combines TRBV28 with TRBJ2-2, with 8 bases aligning to TRBD2. Germline V CDR1 and CDR2: MDHEN, SYDVKM. The V and J ends lost 5 bases and 4 bases, in that order; junction bases with no gene match: 6. The CDR3 loop spans 15 amino acids. The CDR3 here is CASSRRGGSTGELFF. The CDR3 bases are TGTGCCAGCAGTCGACGGGGGGGCAGCACCGGGGAGCTGTTTTTT.

The chain joins TRBV24-1 to TRBJ1-2, with no clear D. The CDR3 length is 14 residues. V dropped 3 bases and J dropped 1 base, with 8 bases sitting between them. In germline, CDR1 is KGHDR, CDR2 SFDVKD. This chain's CDR3 is CATSDSLGNYGYTF. In DNA, the CDR3 is TGTGCCACCAGTGATAGCTTGGGTAACTATGGCTACACCTTC.

The chain employs TRBV11-1 and TRBJ2-3; weak D call: TRBD2 (6 bases). CDR1 is SGHAT and CDR2 is FQDESV in the germline V gene (reference sequence). V was clipped by 0 bases and J by 7 bases, with 17 bases between them. CDR3 size: 16 residues. The CDR3 DNA sequence: TGTGCCAGCAGCTTAGCCCCCGGGACTCCAGCCTATACGCAGTATTTT. Translating it yields CASSLAPGTPAYTQYF.

This clone was recorded only once. V is TRBV18 and J is TRBJ1-5, with D uncertain. Trimming cost V 1 base and J 8 bases, with 9 bases left between them. CDR3 length: 13 amino acids. The V gene's germline CDR1 is KGHSH and CDR2 LQKENI. CDR3 amino acids: CASSPRGDEPQHF. The CDR3 DNA is TGTGCCAGCTCACCACGGGGAGATGAGCCCCAGCATTTT.

The gene calls are TRBV2 and TRBJ2-7; no clear D. The CDR3 loop spans 12 amino acids. CDR1 is SNHLY, CDR2 FYNNEI, per germline. The V end lost 6 bases, the J end lost 4 bases, and 10 bases lay between the germline ends. CDR3 coding DNA: TGTGCCAGCAGCCATGGGTGGTACGAGCAGTACTTC. Protein sequence: CASSHGWYEQYF.

This rearrangement joins TRBV4-1 to TRBJ2-7; a possible D gene is TRBD1 (6 bases). The V gene's germline CDR1 is MGHRA and CDR2 YSYEKL. The CDR3 runs 15 residues. V lost 5 bases to trimming and J lost 0 bases, with 14 bases between them. DNA for the CDR3: TGCGCCAGCAGCTCCAGACAGGTTAGCTCCTACGAGCAGTACTTC. Protein: CASSSRQVSSYEQYF.

With respect to this clone: One end of the junction is discordant with germline, which a read error may explain. CDR3 coding DNA: TGTGCCAGCTGTGAGGACACTGGAAACACCATATATTTT. Its protein product is CASCEDTGNTIYF. The chain links TRBV2 to TRBJ1-3; tentatively, D is TRBD1 (5 bases). CDR3 length equals 13 residues. CDR1 SNHLY and CDR2 FYNNEI come from the germline V gene.

The rearrangement joins TRBV11-3 to TRBJ2-1; D not resolved. This CDR3 is 12 amino acids long. Germline CDR1 SGHNT, CDR2 YENEEA. V gave up 5 bases and J gave up 6 bases, with 8 bases separating them. The CDR3 loop is CASSHAPNEQFF. The CDR3 nucleotides are TGTGCCAGCAGCCATGCCCCCAATGAGCAGTTCTTC.

The V and J genes are TRBV28 and TRBJ1-3; unclear D gene. The CDR3 runs 15 residues. V gave up 1 base and J gave up 3 bases, with 10 bases separating them. In germline, CDR1 is MDHEN, CDR2 SYDVKM. In DNA, the CDR3 is TGTGCCAGCAGTTTATCGTGGACGTTTGGAAACACCATATATTTT. Translating it yields CASSLSWTFGNTIYF.

The chain is built from TRBV29-1 and TRBJ2-7; weak D call: TRBD1 (6 bases). CDR1 and CDR2 (germline): SQVTM, ANQGSEA. V lost 5 bases and J lost 6, with 17 bases in between. The CDR3 has 13 residues. The CDR3 DNA follows: TGCAGCGTTCGTGGACAGTTCGATGGCGAGCAGTACTTC. It is translated as CSVRGQFDGEQYF.

This rearrangement joins TRBV18 to TRBJ2-7, with 8 bases that match TRBD1. Germline values: CDR1 KGHSH, CDR2 LQKENI. V lost 3 bases and J lost 6; bases outside the gene matches: 7. This CDR3 spans 14 amino acids. This CDR3 reads CASSPADRESEQYF. The DNA of the CDR3 is TGTGCCAGCTCACCCGCGGACAGGGAGTCCGAGCAGTACTTC.

The V and J genes are TRBV28 and TRBJ1-2; 7 nucleotides align to TRBD1. This CDR3 contains 13 residues. Germline V gene data show CDR1 as MDHEN and CDR2 as SYDVKM. J gave up 7 bases and V 10 bases, and 12 bases lay outside the gene matches. CDR3 sequence reads: CAITLEGARGYTF. The CDR3 region has the DNA TGTGCCATTACCTTGGAGGGGGCGCGTGGCTACACCTTC.

The rearrangement links TRBV29-1 to TRBJ1-2; 7 bases match TRBD1. CDR1 is SQVTM and CDR2 is ANQGSEA in the germline V gene. CDR3 length: 16 residues. J lost 1 base, V lost 7 bases, and 15 bases had no gene match. In DNA, the CDR3 is TGCAGCGCCCCAGAAGGGAAGGGGGCGGTTAACTATGGCTACACCTTC. It yields the protein CSAPEGKGAVNYGYTF.

The rearrangement uses TRBV28 and TRBJ1-5; 10 nucleotides agree with TRBD1. Germline trimming cut 5 bases from V and 6 bases from J; bases unmatched to any gene: 1. This CDR3 has 13 amino acids. CDR1 is MDHEN and CDR2 is SYDVKM in the germline V gene. The CDR3 sequence: CASSGQGGQPQHF. The CDR3 DNA reads TGTGCCAGCAGTGGACAGGGGGGTCAGCCCCAGCATTTT.